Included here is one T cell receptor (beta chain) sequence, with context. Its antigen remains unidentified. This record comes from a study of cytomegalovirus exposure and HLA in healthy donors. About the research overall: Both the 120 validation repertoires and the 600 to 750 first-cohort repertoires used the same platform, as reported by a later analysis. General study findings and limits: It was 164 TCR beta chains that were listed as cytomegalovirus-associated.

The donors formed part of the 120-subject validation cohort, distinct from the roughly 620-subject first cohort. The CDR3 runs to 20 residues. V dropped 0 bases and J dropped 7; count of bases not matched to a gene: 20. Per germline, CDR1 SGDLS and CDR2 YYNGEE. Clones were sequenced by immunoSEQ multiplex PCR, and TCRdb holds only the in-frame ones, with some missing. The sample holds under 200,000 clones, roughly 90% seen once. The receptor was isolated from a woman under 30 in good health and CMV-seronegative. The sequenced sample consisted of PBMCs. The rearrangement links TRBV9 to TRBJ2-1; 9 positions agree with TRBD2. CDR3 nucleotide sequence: TGTGCCAGCAGCGTAGTAGATTCCTACCAGACTAGCGGCGCCTTGAATGAGCAGTTCTTC. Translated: CASSVVDSYQTSGALNEQFF.